This TCR beta chain was documented in a study of T cells after yellow fever vaccination (dated by TCRdb to the late 2010s). About the investigation overall: The SMART-Seq v4 Ultra Low Input RNA kit was used to prepare libraries from fractions with low cell numbers. To track T-cell clones before and after primary and booster YFV17D yellow fever vaccination, bulk TCR alpha and beta repertoires were sequenced longitudinally. Blood samples were taken at several timepoints before and after primary and secondary immunization, and bulk PBMC replicates and cell subsets were isolated. Two healthy male donors made up the cohort, one aged 18 to 30 years and the other aged 30 to 40 years. What the authors observed across the whole study: Computational filtering was required because FACS-sorted repertoires could contain abundant contaminating clonotypes from the bulk population. The secondary T-cell response was found to be weaker but faster than the primary response, with a peak reached on day 5 rather than on day 15. A small share of clonotypes was detected in both CD4 and CD8 compartments, with the overlap likely arising from convergent recombination. After the booster, most clones that had expanded after primary vaccination were detected again (around 95% of CD4 and over 75% of CD8), suggesting broad maintenance of memory. Because only two donors were included in the study, the extent to which the findings can be generalized is limited.

TCR cDNA was made using 5'RACE template switching, a step that added a universal primer site and unique molecular identifiers. Priming for cDNA synthesis came from both the TCR alpha and TCR beta constant segments. Two PCR steps were used to amplify libraries, with sample barcodes and sequencing adapters being added in the second step. Sequencing of libraries was performed on Illumina HiSeq 2500 (2x100 bp) or NovaSeq (2x150 bp). Under the source paper's analysis protocol: Reads were demultiplexed and collapsed into UMI consensus sequences with MIGEC, and V(D)J alignment was performed with MiXCR. Clonotypes responding to the vaccine were identified with edgeR on replicate PBMC samples, with the criteria of FDR below 0.01 and a log2 fold change above 5 up to day 15. Bulk clonotypes were assigned CD4 or CD8 identity according to which sequenced CD4 or CD8 repertoire held them at higher abundance. TCRdb itself trimmed the public reads at Q25 with fastp, ran MiXCR and retained productive beta chains. A single entry per CDR3 protein holds the most common genes and DNA from its merged rows. The V and J calls and clone size come from TCRdb's table, not from the authors' own analysis. The sample records over 45,000 distinct CDR3 sequences, approximately 7% of which are singletons. Approximately 41% of the sample comes from the top ten.

This sample's treatment or condition label indicates: live attenuated yellow fever vaccine strain. A standard Ficoll-Paque protocol was used to isolate PBMCs from peripheral blood. Dynabeads CD4 and CD8 positive selection kits were used to isolate CD4 and CD8 T-cell fractions. TriZol was used to extract RNA from bulk PBMCs, from CD4 and CD8 fractions, and from dextramer-positive and dextramer-negative fractions. In the germline V gene (reference sequence), CDR1 corresponds to SEHNR and CDR2 to FQNEAQ. Inclusive of the bounding cysteine and phenylalanine, the CDR3 is 15 residues long. The kept DNA is CDR3 alone, 45 bases in frame from the first base. V and J lose 3 bases and 4 bases, and a span of 13 bases separates them. This clonotype was observed many times. Its antigen remains unidentified. No base quality information exists; no much larger clone differs at one position.

Sample: CD8+ T cells sorted from PBMCs, taken on the day of the first yellow fever vaccination. This TCR came from a man between 18 and 29 years old who received the YFV17D yellow fever vaccine. The chain is encoded by TRBV7-9 joined to TRBJ2-1, and possibly TRBD1, on 6 matching bases. DNA sequence: TGTGCCAGCAGCTTTACAGGGAACCCGTACAATGAGCAGTTCTTC. This gives the protein CASSFTGNPYNEQFF.